Following are 8 T cell receptor beta chains from one sample sequenced in a study of OX40 agonist ivuxolimab in advanced cancers. Profiled with immunoSEQ multiplex PCR; TCRdb holds only in-frame clones, not every one. The repertoire includes under 15,000 clones, around 80% of them detected once, and about a third sits in the top ten. The sequencing used CD4+ or CD8+ T cells sorted from blood, collected in a trial of the OX40 agonist ivuxolimab. All receptors come from an adult with an advanced solid tumor such as melanoma, head and neck, liver or kidney cancer.

J is TRBJ2-7 and V is TRBV13; TRBD1 might be the D (5 bases). Germline loops: CDR1 PRHDT, CDR2 FYEKMQ (reference sequence). The length of the CDR3 is 13 residues. Deletions cut 3 bases from V and 5 bases from J, with 11 bases between. In DNA form, the CDR3 reads TGTGCCAGCAGCTTCCCCAGGGCCCACGAGCAGTACTTC. Its protein is CASSFPRAHEQYF.

The chain has TRBV7-8 and TRBJ1-1, with a possible D match to TRBD1 (5 bases). Trimming removed 2 bases at V and 4 bases at J, with 14 bases between. Per the germline V gene, CDR1 is SGHVS and CDR2 is FQNEAQ. The CDR3 sequence is 15 residues long. The CDR3 loop reads CASSLNGPGGTEAFF. The CDR3 DNA reads as TGTGCCAGCAGCTTAAACGGTCCCGGGGGCACTGAAGCTTTCTTT.

Sample share makes this clone large. The chain has TRBV4-1 and TRBJ2-7; the D is unclear. The CDR3 covers 13 residues. V lost 0 bases and J 7 bases, leaving 10 bases between the germline ends. The germline V gene has CDR1 MGHRA and CDR2 YSYEKL. The chain's CDR3 is CASSQDMGWEQYF. DNA of the CDR3: TGCGCCAGCAGCCAAGATATGGGCTGGGAGCAGTACTTC.

V usage is TRBV7-6 and J usage is TRBJ1-5; D unclear. The CDR3 loop spans 14 amino acids. Trimming removed 1 base from V and 6 bases from J, with 10 bases in between. Germline CDR1 and CDR2: SGHVS and FNYEAQ. CDR3 DNA: TGTGCCAGCAGCTTAGTGGCGGGGTTTCAGCCCCAGCATTTT. This encodes CASSLVAGFQPQHF.

The chain recombines TRBV13 with TRBJ2-3; TRBD1 is a possible D gene (5 bases). The CDR3 totals 16 residues. V lost 1 base and J 1 base, leaving 12 bases between the germline ends. Germline assignment: CDR1 PRHDT and CDR2 FYEKMQ (reference sequence). The CDR3 DNA follows: TGTGCCAGCAGCTTAGCCGCGACAGAGGGCACAGATACGCAGTATTTT. Its translation: CASSLAATEGTDTQYF.

In this sample, this clone turned up a few times. V usage is TRBV19 and J usage is TRBJ2-7; D is unresolved. Germline V gives CDR1 LNHDA, CDR2 SQIVND (reference sequence). This CDR3 spans 12 amino acids. Trimming pared 7 bases from V and 3 bases from J, leaving 10 bases between. The CDR3 here is CASNHIGYEQYF. CDR3 sequence (DNA): TGTGCCAGTAACCACATAGGCTACGAGCAGTACTTC.

This clone was observed once. The chain employs TRBV15 and TRBJ2-1; D might be TRBD2 (6 bases). The CDR3 contains 17 residues. Germline CDR1 and CDR2: LNHNV and YYDKDF (reference sequence). V dropped 5 bases and J dropped 0 bases, with 17 bases sitting between them. The CDR3 region is CATSYETGESSYNEQFF. The CDR3, as DNA: TGTGCCACCAGCTATGAGACGGGGGAGAGCTCCTACAATGAGCAGTTCTTC.

This chain connects TRBV11-2 to TRBJ2-3, with 10 bases identical to TRBD2. The V gene end was trimmed by 4 bases and the J gene end by 4 bases; junction bases not matched to a gene: 8. Looked up from germline, CDR1 is SGHAT and CDR2 is FQNNGV. The CDR3 runs to 16 residues. As DNA, the CDR3 is TGTGCCAGCAGCTCCCTCGGACTAGCGGTTTCAGATACGCAGTATTTT. This encodes CASSSLGLAVSDTQYF. The entire variable domain, with the rest obtained from reference TRBV11-2 and TRBJ2-3, is as follows: EAGVAQSPRYKIIEKRQSVAFWCNPISGHATLYWYQQILGQGPKLLIQFQNNGVVDDSQLPKDRFSAERLKGVDSTLKIQPAKLEDSAVYLCASSSLGLAVSDTQYFGPGTRLTVL.